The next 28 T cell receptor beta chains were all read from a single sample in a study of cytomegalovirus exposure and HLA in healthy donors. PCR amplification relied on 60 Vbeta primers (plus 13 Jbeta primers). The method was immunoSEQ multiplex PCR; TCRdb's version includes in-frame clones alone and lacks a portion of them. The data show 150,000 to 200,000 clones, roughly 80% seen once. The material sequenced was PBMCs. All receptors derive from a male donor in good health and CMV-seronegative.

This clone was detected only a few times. CDR3 region: CASSVGTSGTDTQYF. The CDR3 DNA follows: TGTGCCAGCAGTGTCGGGACTAGCGGTACAGATACGCAGTATTTT. The chain is built from TRBV6-4 and TRBJ2-3; the match to TRBD2 covers 11 bases. CDR1 MRHNA and CDR2 SNTAGT come from the germline V gene. The V segment lost 4 bases and the J segment 3 bases; nucleotides outside the gene matches: 3. This CDR3 is 15 amino acids long.

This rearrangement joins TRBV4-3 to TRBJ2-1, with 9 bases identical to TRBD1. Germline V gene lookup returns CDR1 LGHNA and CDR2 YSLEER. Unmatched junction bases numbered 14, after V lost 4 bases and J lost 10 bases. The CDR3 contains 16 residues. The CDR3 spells CASSLQTGTGNYEQFF. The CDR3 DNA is TGCGCCAGCAGCCTACAAACCGGGACAGGGAACTACGAGCAGTTCTTC.

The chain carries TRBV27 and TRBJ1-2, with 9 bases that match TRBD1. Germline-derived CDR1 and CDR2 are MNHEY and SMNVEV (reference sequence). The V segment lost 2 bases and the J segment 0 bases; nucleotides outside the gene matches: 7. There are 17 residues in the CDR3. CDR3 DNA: TGTGCCAGCAGTTTAACGTCCGGGACAGGGACTAACTATGGCTACACCTTC. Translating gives CASSLTSGTGTNYGYTF.

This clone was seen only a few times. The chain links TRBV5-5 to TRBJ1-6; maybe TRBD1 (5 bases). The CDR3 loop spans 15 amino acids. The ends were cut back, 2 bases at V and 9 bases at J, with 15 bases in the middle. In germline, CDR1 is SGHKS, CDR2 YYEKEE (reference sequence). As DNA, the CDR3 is TGTGCCAGCAGCTTACTGGTAACCCAGGGTTCACCCCTCCACTTT. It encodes CASSLLVTQGSPLHF. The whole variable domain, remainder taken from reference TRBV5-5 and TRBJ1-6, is DAGVTQSPTHLIKTRGQQVTLRCSPISGHKSVSWYQQVLGQGPQFIFQYYEKEERGRGNFPDRFSARQFPNYSSELNVNALLLGDSALYLCASSLLVTQGSPLHFGNGTRLTVT.

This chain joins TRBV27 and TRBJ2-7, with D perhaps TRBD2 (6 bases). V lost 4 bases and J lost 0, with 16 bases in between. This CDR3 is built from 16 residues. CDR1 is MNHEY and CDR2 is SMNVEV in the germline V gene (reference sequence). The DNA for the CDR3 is TGTGCCAGCAGTTCACCGACTAGTGCTAGCTCCTACGAGCAGTACTTC. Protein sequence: CASSSPTSASSYEQYF.

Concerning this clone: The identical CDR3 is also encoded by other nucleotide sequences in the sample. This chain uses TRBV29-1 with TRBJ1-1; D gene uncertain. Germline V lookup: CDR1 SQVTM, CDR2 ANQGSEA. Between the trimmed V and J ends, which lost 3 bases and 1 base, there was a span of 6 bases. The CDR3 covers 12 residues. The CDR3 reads CSVDTGNTEAFF. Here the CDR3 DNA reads TGCAGCGTTGATACGGGGAACACTGAAGCTTTCTTT.

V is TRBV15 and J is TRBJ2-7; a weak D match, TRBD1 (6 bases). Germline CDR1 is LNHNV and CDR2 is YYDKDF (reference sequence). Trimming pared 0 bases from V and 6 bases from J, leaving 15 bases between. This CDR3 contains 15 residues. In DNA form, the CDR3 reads TGTGCCACCAGCAGAGAAGGTGGGGGCTACGTCGAGCAGTACTTC. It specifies CATSREGGGYVEQYF.

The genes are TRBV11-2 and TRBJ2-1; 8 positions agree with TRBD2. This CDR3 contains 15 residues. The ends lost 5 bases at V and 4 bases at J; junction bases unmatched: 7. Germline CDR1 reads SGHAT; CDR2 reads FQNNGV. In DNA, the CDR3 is TGTGCCAGCAGCCTAATAGCGGGGTGGTACAATGAGCAGTTCTTC. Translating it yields CASSLIAGWYNEQFF. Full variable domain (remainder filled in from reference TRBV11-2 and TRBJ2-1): EAGVAQSPRYKIIEKRQSVAFWCNPISGHATLYWYQQILGQGPKLLIQFQNNGVVDDSQLPKDRFSAERLKGVDSTLKIQPAKLEDSAVYLCASSLIAGWYNEQFFGPGTRLTVL.

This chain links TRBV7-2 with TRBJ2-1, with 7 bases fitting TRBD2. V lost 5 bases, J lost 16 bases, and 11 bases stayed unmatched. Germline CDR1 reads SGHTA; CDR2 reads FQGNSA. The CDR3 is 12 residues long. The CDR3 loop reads CASSPIAGSQFF. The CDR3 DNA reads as TGTGCCAGCAGCCCCATAGCGGGTTCACAATTCTTC.

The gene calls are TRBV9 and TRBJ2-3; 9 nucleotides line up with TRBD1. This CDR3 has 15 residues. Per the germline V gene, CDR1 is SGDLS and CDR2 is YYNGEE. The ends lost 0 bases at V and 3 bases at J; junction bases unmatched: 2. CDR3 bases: TGTGCCAGCAGCGTAGCCGGGACAGGGACAGATACGCAGTATTTT. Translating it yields CASSVAGTGTDTQYF.

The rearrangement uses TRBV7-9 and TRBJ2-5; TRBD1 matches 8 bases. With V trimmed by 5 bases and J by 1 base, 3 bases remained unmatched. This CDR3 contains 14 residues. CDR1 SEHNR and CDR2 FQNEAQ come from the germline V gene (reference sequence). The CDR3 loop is CASSLTGAQETQYF. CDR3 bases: TGTGCCAGCAGCCTGACAGGGGCCCAAGAGACCCAGTACTTC.

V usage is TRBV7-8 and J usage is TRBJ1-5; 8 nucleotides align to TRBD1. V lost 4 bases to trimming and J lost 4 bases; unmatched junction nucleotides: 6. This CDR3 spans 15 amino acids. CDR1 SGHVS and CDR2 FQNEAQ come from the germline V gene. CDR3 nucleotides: TGTGCCAGCAGCTCGGACAGGGCCCGGAATCAGCCCCAGCATTTT. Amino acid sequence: CASSSDRARNQPQHF.

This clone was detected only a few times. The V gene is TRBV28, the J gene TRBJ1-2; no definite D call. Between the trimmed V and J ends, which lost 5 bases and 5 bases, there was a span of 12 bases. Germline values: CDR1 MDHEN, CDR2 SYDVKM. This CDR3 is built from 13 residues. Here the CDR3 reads CASSQTAQYGYTF. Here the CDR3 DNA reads TGTGCCAGCAGTCAAACAGCTCAATATGGCTACACCTTC.

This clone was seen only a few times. CDR3 coding DNA: TGTGCCAGCAGTTACTCGCAACAGGGGGTAGGGAACACCATATATTTT. It is translated as CASSYSQQGVGNTIYF. The chain recombines TRBV6-6 with TRBJ1-3; 8 nucleotides line up with TRBD1. Trimming removed 0 bases from V and 7 bases from J; junction bases left unmatched: 8. Germline lookup yields CDR1 MNHNY and CDR2 SVGAGI (reference sequence). There are 16 residues in the CDR3.

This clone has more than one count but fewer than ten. CDR3 region: CASSRGGTSGGRRDEEQYF. The CDR3 nucleotides are TGTGCCAGCAGCCGGGGGGGGACTAGCGGAGGGAGGCGTGATGAGGAGCAGTACTTC. The rearrangement links TRBV5-4 to TRBJ2-7; TRBD2 aligns across 11 bases. Germline V gene lookup returns CDR1 SGHNT and CDR2 YYREEE (reference sequence). V gave up 4 bases and J gave up 7 bases; unmatched junction bases: 22. This CDR3 comprises 19 residues.

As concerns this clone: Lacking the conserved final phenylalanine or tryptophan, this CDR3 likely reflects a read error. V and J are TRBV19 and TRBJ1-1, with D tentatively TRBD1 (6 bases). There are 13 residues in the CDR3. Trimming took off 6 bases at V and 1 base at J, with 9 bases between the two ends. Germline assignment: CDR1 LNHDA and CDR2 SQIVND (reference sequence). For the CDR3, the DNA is TGTGCCAGTAGACAGGGAGGGAACACTGAAGCTTTCTCT. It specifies CASRQGGNTEAFS.

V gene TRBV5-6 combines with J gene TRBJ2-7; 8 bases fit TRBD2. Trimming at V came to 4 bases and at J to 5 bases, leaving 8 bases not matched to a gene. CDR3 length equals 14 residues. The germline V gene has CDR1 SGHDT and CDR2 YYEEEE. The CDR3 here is CASSEAGESHEQYF. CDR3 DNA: TGTGCCAGCAGCGAAGCGGGAGAATCCCACGAGCAGTACTTC. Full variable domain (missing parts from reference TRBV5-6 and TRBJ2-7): DAGVTQSPTHLIKTRGQQVTLRCSPKSGHDTVSWYQQALGQGPQFIFQYYEEEERQRGNFPDRFSGHQFPNYSSELNVNALLLGDSALYLCASSEAGESHEQYFGPGTRLTVT.

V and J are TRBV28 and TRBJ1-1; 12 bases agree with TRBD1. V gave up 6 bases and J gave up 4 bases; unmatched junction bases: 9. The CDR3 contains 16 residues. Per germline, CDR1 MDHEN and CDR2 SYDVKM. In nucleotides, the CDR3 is TGTGCCAGCAGCCCCGGGACAGGGGGCAGTGTCACTGAAGCTTTCTTT. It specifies CASSPGTGGSVTEAFF.

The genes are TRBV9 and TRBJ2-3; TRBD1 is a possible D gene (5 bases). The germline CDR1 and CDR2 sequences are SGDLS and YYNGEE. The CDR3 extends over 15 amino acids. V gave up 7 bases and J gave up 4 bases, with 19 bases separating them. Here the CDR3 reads CASYSGQGDADTQYF. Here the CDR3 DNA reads TGTGCCAGCTATTCAGGGCAGGGCGATGCAGATACGCAGTATTTT.

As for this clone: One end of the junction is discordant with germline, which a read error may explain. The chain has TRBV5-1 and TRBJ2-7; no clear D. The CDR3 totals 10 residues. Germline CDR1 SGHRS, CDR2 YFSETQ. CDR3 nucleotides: TGCGCCAGCAGTCTAGAAATCTTAAACTTC. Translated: CASSLEILNF.

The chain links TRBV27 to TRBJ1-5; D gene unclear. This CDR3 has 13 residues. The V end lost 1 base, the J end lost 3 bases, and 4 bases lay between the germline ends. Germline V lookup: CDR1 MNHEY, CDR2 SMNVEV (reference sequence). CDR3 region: CASSLFINQPQHF. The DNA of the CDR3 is TGTGCCAGCAGTTTATTTATCAATCAGCCCCAGCATTTT.

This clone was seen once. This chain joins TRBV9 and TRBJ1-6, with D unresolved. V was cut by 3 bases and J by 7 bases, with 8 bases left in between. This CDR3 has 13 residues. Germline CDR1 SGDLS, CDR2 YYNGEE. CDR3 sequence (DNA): TGTGCCAGCAGCGAAGAGATCAATTCACCCCTCCACTTT. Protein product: CASSEEINSPLHF.

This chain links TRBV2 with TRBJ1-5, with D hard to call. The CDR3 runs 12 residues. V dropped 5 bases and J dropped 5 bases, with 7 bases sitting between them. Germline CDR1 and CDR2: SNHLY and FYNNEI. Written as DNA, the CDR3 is TGTGCCAGCAGTCGGCAGGATCAGCCCCAGCATTTT. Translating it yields CASSRQDQPQHF.

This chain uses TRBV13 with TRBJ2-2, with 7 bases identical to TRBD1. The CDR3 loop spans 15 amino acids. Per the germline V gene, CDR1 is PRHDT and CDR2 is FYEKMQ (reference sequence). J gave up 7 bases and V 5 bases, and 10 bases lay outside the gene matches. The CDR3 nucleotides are TGTGCCAGCAGCCCCTCCGGCAGGGGGTTCGGGGAGCTGTTTTTT. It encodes CASSPSGRGFGELFF.

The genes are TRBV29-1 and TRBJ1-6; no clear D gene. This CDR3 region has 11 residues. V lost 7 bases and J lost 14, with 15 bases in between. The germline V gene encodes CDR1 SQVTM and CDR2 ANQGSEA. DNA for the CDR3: TGCAGCGCTCAAGGGTGGAGGTCCCTCCACTTT. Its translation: CSAQGWRSLHF.

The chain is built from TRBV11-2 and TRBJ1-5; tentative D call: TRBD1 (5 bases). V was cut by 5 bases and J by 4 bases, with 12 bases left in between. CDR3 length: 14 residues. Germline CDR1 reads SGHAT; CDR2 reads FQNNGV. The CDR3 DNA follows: TGTGCCAGCAGCCCCGACAGTTCAAATCAGCCCCAGCATTTT. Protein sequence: CASSPDSSNQPQHF.

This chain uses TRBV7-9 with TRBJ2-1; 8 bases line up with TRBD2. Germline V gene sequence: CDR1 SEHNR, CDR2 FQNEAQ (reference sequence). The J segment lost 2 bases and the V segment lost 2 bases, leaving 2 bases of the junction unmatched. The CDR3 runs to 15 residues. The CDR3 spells CASSLRGGTYNEQFF. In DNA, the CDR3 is TGTGCCAGCAGCTTACGCGGGGGGACCTACAATGAGCAGTTCTTC.

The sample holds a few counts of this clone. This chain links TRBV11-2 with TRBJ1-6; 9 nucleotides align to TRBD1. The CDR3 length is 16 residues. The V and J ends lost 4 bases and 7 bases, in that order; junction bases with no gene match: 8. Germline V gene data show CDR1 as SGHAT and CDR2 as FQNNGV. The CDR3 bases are TGTGCCAGCAGCTACAGAGTGGGACAGGGAAATTCACCCCTCCACTTT. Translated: CASSYRVGQGNSPLHF.